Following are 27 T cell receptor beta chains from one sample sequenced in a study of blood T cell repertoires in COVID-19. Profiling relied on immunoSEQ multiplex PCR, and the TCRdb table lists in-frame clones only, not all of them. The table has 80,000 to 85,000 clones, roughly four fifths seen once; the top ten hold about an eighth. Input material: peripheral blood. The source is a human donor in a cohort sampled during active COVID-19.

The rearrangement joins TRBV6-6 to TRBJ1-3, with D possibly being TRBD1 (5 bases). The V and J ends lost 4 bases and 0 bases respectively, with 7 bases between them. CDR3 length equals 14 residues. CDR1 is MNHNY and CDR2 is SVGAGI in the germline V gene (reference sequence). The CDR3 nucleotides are TGTGCCAGCAGTTCCGACAGCTCTGGAAACACCATATATTTT. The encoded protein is CASSSDSSGNTIYF.

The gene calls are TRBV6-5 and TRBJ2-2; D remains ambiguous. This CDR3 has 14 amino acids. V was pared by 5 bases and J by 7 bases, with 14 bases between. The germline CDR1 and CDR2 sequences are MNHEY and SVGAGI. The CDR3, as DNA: TGTGCCAGCAGTCGACTGAGTCGTGGCGGGGAGCTGTTTTTT. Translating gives CASSRLSRGGELFF.

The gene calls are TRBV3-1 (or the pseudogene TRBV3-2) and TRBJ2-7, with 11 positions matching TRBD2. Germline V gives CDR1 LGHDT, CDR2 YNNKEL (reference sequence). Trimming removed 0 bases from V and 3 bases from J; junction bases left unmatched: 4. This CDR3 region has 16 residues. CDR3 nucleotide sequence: TGTGCCAGCAGCCAAGAGAGACTAGCGGGGCGCTACGAGCAGTACTTC. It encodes CASSQERLAGRYEQYF.

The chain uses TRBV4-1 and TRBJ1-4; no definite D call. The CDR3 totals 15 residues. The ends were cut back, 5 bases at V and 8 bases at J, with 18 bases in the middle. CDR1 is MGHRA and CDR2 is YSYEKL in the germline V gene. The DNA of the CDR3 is TGCGCCAGCAGCGTGGCTCCGGGAGGCTGGGAAAAACTGTTTTTT. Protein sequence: CASSVAPGGWEKLFF.

The CDR3 bases are TGTGCCACCCAGTCGGCCAAGCGGGGGGGCGCCAATGAGCAGTTCTTC. Its translation is CATQSAKRGGANEQFF. The V call is TRBV2, the J call TRBJ2-1; 10 nucleotides agree with TRBD2. The CDR3 covers 16 residues. Germline CDR1 reads SNHLY; CDR2 reads FYNNEI. V was pared by 10 bases and J by 6 bases, with 15 bases of the junction left unmatched.

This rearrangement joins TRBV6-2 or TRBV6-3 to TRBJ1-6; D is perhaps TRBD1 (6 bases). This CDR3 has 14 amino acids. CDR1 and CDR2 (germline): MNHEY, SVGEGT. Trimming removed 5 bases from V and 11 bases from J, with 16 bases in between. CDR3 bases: TGTGCCAGCAGTGGGTTCAGGGGTGGGACACCCCTCCACTTT. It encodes CASSGFRGGTPLHF.

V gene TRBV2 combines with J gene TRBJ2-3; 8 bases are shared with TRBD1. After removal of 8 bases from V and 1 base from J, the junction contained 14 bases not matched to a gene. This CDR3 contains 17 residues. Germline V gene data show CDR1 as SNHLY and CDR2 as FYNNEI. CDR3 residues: CASATPIRGRGTDTQYF. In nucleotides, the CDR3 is TGTGCCAGCGCTACGCCCATCAGGGGGCGAGGCACAGATACGCAGTATTTT.

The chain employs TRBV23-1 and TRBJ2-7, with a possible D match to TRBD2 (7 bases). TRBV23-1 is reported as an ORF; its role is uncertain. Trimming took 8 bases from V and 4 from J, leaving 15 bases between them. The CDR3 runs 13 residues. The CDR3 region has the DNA TGCGCCAGCGTCACGGGGGGCCTTTACGAGCAGTACTTC. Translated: CASVTGGLYEQYF.

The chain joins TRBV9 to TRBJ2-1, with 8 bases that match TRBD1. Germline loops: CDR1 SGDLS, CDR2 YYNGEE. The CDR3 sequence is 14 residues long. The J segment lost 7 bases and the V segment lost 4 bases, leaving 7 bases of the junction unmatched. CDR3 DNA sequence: TGTGCCAGCAGCCCTGGACAGGGACAGAATGAGCAGTTCTTC. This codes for CASSPGQGQNEQFF.

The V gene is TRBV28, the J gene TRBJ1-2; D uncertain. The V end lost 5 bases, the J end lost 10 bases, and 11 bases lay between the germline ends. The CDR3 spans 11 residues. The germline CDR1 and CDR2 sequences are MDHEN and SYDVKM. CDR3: CASSLNLVYTF. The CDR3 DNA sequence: TGTGCCAGCAGTCTTAATTTAGTCTACACCTTC.

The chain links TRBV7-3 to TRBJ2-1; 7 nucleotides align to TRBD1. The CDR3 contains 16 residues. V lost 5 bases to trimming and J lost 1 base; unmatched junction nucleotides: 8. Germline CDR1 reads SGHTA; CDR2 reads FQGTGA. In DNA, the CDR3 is TGTGCCAGCAGCCAGACAGGGTCGAGGTCCTACAATGAGCAGTTCTTC. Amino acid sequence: CASSQTGSRSYNEQFF.

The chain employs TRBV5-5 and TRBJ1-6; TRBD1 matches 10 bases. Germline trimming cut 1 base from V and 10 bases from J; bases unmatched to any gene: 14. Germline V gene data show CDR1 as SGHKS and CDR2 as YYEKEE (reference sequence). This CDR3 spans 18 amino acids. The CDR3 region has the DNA TGTGCCAGCAGCTTGCGTGGGACAGGGGTGGGGTCCTACTCACCCCTCCACTTT. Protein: CASSLRGTGVGSYSPLHF.

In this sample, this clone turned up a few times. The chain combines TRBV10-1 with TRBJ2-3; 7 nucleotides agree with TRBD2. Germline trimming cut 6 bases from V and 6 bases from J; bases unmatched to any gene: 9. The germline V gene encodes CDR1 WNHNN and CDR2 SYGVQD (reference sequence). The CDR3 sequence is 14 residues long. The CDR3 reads CASSATPTSDTQYF. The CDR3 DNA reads TGCGCCAGCAGCGCAACCCCGACTAGCGATACGCAGTATTTT.

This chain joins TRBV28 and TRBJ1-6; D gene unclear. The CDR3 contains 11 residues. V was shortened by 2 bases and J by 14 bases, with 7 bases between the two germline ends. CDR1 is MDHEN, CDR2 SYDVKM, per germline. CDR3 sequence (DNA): TGTGCCAGCAGTTTAATCCAGACCCTCCACTTT. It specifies CASSLIQTLHF.

The CDR3, as DNA: TGTGCCAGCAGCCCGGACAGTACAGGGGGCATGAGGAATTCACCCCTCCACTTT. Encoded protein: CASSPDSTGGMRNSPLHF. The J gene is TRBJ1-6, the V gene TRBV7-2; TRBD1 agrees at 9 bases. With 5 bases clipped from V and 7 bases from J, the junction kept 15 bases outside the gene matches. This CDR3 is 18 amino acids long. Germline loops: CDR1 SGHTA, CDR2 FQGNSA.

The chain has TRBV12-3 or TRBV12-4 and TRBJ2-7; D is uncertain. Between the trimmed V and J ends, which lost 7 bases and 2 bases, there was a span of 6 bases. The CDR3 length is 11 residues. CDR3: CASTGTYEQYF. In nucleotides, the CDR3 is TGTGCCAGCACAGGAACCTACGAGCAGTACTTC.

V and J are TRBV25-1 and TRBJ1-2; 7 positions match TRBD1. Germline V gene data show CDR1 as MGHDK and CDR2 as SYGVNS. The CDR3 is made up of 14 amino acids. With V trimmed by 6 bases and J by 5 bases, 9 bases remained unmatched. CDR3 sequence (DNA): TGTGCCAGCAGGCCGACAGGGCCGCCATATGGCTACACCTTC. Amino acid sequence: CASRPTGPPYGYTF.

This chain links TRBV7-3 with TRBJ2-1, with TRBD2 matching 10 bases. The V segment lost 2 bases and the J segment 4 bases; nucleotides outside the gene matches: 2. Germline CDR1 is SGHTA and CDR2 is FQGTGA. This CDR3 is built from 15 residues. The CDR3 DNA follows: TGTGCCAGCAGCTTAGGGACTAGCGCATACAATGAGCAGTTCTTC. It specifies CASSLGTSAYNEQFF.

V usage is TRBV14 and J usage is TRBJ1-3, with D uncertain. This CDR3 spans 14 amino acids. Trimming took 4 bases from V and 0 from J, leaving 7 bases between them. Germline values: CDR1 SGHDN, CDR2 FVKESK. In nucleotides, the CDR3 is TGTGCCAGCAGCCGAGTGAGCTCTGGAAACACCATATATTTT. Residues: CASSRVSSGNTIYF.

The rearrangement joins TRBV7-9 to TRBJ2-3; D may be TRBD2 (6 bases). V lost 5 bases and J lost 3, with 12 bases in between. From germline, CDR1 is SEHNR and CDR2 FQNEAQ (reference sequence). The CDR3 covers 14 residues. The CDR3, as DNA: TGTGCCAGCAGCGGAACCGGGACTACAGATACGCAGTATTTT. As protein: CASSGTGTTDTQYF.

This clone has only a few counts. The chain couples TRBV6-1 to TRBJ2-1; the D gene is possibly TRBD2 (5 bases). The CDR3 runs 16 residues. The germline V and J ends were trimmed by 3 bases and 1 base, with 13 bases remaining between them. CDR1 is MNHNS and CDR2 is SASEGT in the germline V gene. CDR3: CASSDPEGNSYNEQFF. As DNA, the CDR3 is TGTGCCAGCAGTGATCCAGAGGGTAATTCCTACAATGAGCAGTTCTTC.

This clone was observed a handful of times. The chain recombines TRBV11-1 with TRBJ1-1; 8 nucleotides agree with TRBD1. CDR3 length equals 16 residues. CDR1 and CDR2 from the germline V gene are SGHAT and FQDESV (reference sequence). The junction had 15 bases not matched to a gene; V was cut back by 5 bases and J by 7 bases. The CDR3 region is CASSPNPQGAGDEAFF. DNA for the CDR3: TGTGCCAGCAGCCCGAACCCTCAGGGGGCAGGGGATGAAGCTTTCTTT. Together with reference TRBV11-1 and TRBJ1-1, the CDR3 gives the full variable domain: EAEVAQSPRYKITEKSQAVAFWCDPISGHATLYWYRQILGQGPELLVQFQDESVVDDSQLPKDRFSAERLKGVDSTLKIQPAELGDSAMYLCASSPNPQGAGDEAFFGQGTRLTVV.

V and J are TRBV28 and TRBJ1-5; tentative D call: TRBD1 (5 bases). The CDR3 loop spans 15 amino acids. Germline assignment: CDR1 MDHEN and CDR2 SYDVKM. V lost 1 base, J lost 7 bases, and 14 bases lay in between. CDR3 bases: TGTGCCAGCAGTTTATTGGGGCAGGGTGGCCAGCCCCAGCATTTT. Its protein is CASSLLGQGGQPQHF.

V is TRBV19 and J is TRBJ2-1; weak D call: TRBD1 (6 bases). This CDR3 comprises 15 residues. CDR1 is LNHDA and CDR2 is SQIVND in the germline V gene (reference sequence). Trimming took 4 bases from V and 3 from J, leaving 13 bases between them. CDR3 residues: CASSNRDRGYNEQFF. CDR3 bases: TGTGCCAGTAGTAACAGGGATCGCGGCTACAATGAGCAGTTCTTC. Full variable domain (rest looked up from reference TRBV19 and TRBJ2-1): DGGITQSPKYLFRKEGQNVTLSCEQNLNHDAMYWYRQDPGQGLRLIYYSQIVNDFQKGDIAEGYSVSREKKESFPLTVTSAQKNPTAFYLCASSNRDRGYNEQFFGPGTRLTVL.

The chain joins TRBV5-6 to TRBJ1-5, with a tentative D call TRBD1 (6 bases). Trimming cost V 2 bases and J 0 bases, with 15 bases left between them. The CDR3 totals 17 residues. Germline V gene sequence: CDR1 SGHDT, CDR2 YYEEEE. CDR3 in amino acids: CASSFSTGRFSNQPQHF. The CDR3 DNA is TGTGCCAGCAGCTTTTCGACAGGAAGATTTAGCAATCAGCCCCAGCATTTT. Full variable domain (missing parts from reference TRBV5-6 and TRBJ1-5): DAGVTQSPTHLIKTRGQQVTLRCSPKSGHDTVSWYQQALGQGPQFIFQYYEEEERQRGNFPDRFSGHQFPNYSSELNVNALLLGDSALYLCASSFSTGRFSNQPQHFGDGTRLSIL.

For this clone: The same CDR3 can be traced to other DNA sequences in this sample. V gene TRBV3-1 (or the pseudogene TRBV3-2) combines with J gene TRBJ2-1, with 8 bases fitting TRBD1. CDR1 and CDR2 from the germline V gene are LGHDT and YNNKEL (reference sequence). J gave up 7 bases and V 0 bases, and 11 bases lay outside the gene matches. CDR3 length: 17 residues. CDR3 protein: CASSQDVRTGLMNEQFF. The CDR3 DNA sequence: TGTGCCAGCAGCCAAGATGTGCGGACAGGGTTAATGAATGAGCAGTTCTTC.

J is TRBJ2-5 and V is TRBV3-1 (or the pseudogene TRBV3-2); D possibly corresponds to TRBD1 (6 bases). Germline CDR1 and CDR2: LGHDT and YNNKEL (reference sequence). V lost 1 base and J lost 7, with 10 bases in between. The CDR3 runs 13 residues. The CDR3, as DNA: TGTGCCAGCAGCCAAGTAGAGGGGGTGACCCAGTACTTC. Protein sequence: CASSQVEGVTQYF.